The 29 T cell receptor beta chains below all came from one sample that was sequenced in a study of OX40 agonist ivuxolimab in advanced cancers. Repertoires were generated with immunoSEQ multiplex PCR, while TCRdb's copy carries only in-frame clones and drops some. The sample comprises 55,000 to 80,000 clones, around 80% of which are singletons, and more than 0.8% rests with the top ten. The sequences come from CD4+ or CD8+ T cells sorted from blood, collected in a trial of the OX40 agonist ivuxolimab. These receptors were collected from an adult with an advanced solid tumor such as melanoma, head and neck, liver or kidney cancer.

The V gene is TRBV6-5, the J gene TRBJ1-6; D unclear. This CDR3 spans 15 amino acids. Germline V gene lookup returns CDR1 MNHEY and CDR2 SVGAGI. Trimming pared 6 bases from V and 7 bases from J, leaving 16 bases between. CDR3 DNA: TGTGCCAGCAGAACAACTGGGAAAGGGAATTCACCCCTCCACTTT. It is translated as CASRTTGKGNSPLHF.

A word on this clone: At one boundary the junction diverges from the germline segment, which might be a read error. The chain joins TRBV18 to TRBJ1-5; D might be TRBD1 (5 bases). CDR1 and CDR2 from the germline V gene are KGHSH and LQKENI. The CDR3 is 19 amino acids. Here the CDR3 DNA reads TGTGCCAGCTCCCCACAAAGGGATCGGGGCTTCCCTCCTTATCAGCCCCAGCATTTT. This codes for CASSPQRDRGFPPYQPQHF.

The rearrangement uses TRBV9 and TRBJ1-1; D not certain. The CDR3 extends over 13 amino acids. With 9 bases removed from V and 4 bases from J, the gap between germline ends came to 16 bases. Germline lookup yields CDR1 SGDLS and CDR2 YYNGEE. Written as DNA, the CDR3 is TGTGCCACCGGACCCCTAAGGAGCACTGAAGCTTTCTTT. The encoded protein is CATGPLRSTEAFF.

The chain is built from TRBV7-9 and TRBJ2-3; perhaps D is TRBD1 or TRBD2 (5 bases each). The length of the CDR3 is 15 residues. Trimming stripped 0 bases from V and 6 bases from J, with 13 bases between. CDR1 is SEHNR and CDR2 is FQNEAQ in the germline V gene (reference sequence). This CDR3 is CASSLATAGSDTQYF. For the CDR3, the DNA is TGTGCCAGCAGCTTAGCAACAGCAGGGAGTGATACGCAGTATTTT.

This chain links TRBV5-1 with TRBJ2-1, with D possibly matching TRBD1 (5 bases). Trimming shortened V by 4 bases and J by 0 bases, and 14 bases separated the two germline ends. The CDR3 covers 16 residues. The germline V gene has CDR1 SGHRS and CDR2 YFSETQ. CDR3 DNA sequence: TGCGCCAGCAGCCCGACAGACTCTCACTCCTACAATGAGCAGTTCTTC. The encoded protein is CASSPTDSHSYNEQFF.

V gene TRBV5-5 combines with J gene TRBJ1-5; D gene uncertain. The germline V gene encodes CDR1 SGHKS and CDR2 YYEKEE (reference sequence). This CDR3 contains 14 residues. Trimming took off 4 bases at V and 3 bases at J, with 11 bases between the two ends. CDR3 sequence: CASSQAVINQPQHF. The CDR3 nucleotides are TGTGCCAGCAGCCAGGCAGTAATCAATCAGCCCCAGCATTTT.

This chain connects TRBV5-4 to TRBJ2-7; D not certain. This CDR3 contains 15 residues. The V end lost 4 bases, the J end lost 3 bases, and 17 bases lay between the germline ends. Germline values: CDR1 SGHNT, CDR2 YYREEE (reference sequence). The CDR3 DNA is TGTGCCAGCAGCCCTGGTGGGGTATCGGTCTACGAGCAGTACTTC. Protein product: CASSPGGVSVYEQYF.

This clone turned up a few times. The V gene is TRBV6-5, the J gene TRBJ1-2, with D possibly TRBD1 on 6 matching bases. The CDR3 length is 12 residues. Trimming took 6 bases from V and 7 from J, leaving 12 bases between them. The germline V gene encodes CDR1 MNHEY and CDR2 SVGAGI. The CDR3, as DNA: TGTGCCAGCAGACAGGGACGAGGTGGCTACACCTTC. Protein sequence: CASRQGRGGYTF.

This sequence joins TRBV19 and TRBJ1-1; D gene unclear. V was trimmed by 2 bases and J by 0 bases, leaving 10 bases between them. The CDR3 spans 15 residues. Germline V lookup: CDR1 LNHDA, CDR2 SQIVND (reference sequence). CDR3 amino acids: CASSISPGVNTEAFF. The CDR3 nucleotides are TGTGCCAGTAGTATAAGTCCGGGAGTGAACACTGAAGCTTTCTTT.

The gene calls are TRBV7-9 and TRBJ1-2; a possible D gene is TRBD1 (5 bases). Germline values: CDR1 SEHNR, CDR2 FQNEAQ (reference sequence). Trimming pared 3 bases from V and 5 bases from J, leaving 7 bases between. CDR3 length: 12 amino acids. CDR3: CASSFREYGYTF. CDR3 nucleotide sequence: TGTGCCAGCAGCTTCAGGGAATATGGCTACACCTTC.

This clone showed up just once. V usage is TRBV11-1 and J usage is TRBJ2-3; 9 positions agree with TRBD2. The ends lost 1 base at V and 3 bases at J; junction bases unmatched: 5. CDR3 length equals 16 residues. Per the germline V gene, CDR1 is SGHAT and CDR2 is FQDESV (reference sequence). The CDR3 nucleotides are TGTGCCAGCAGCTTAGAGGCGGGGGGGCCTACAGATACGCAGTATTTT. Encoded protein: CASSLEAGGPTDTQYF.

The chain uses TRBV7-9 and TRBJ2-7, with D tentatively TRBD1 (5 bases). V was trimmed by 3 bases and J by 1 base, leaving 7 bases between them. The CDR3 loop spans 13 amino acids. Germline CDR1 reads SEHNR; CDR2 reads FQNEAQ (reference sequence). The CDR3 coding sequence is TGTGCCAGCAGCTTGGCAGGGTCCTACGAGCAGTACTTC. Amino acids: CASSLAGSYEQYF. Supplemented by reference TRBV7-9 and TRBJ2-7, the full variable domain reads DTGVSQNPRHKITKRGQNVTFRCDPISEHNRLYWYRQTLGQGPEFLTYFQNEAQLEKSRLLSDRFSAERPKGSFSTLEIQRTEQGDSAMYLCASSLAGSYEQYFGPGTRLTVT.

This chain's CDR3 is CAWSVDGLQQFF. The DNA of the CDR3 is TGTGCCTGGAGTGTAGACGGATTGCAGCAGTTCTTC. V gene TRBV30 combines with J gene TRBJ2-1; D is unclear. The CDR3 covers 12 residues. Trimming shortened V by 0 bases and J by 11 bases, and 11 bases separated the two germline ends. CDR1 is GTSNPN, CDR2 SVGIG, per germline (reference sequence).

The rearrangement uses TRBV10-3 and TRBJ2-1; TRBD1 is a possible D gene (5 bases). This CDR3 spans 15 amino acids. Trimming stripped 0 bases from V and 5 bases from J, with 11 bases between. The germline CDR1 and CDR2 sequences are ENHRY and SYGVKD. The CDR3 DNA sequence: TGTGCCATCAGTGAGTCGAAAGGACAAAACAATGAGCAGTTCTTC. Protein sequence: CAISESKGQNNEQFF.

The genes are TRBV27 and TRBJ1-5, with D possibly matching TRBD1 (5 bases). V lost 4 bases to trimming and J lost 3 bases, with 13 bases between them. The length of the CDR3 is 15 residues. From germline, CDR1 is MNHEY and CDR2 SMNVEV (reference sequence). Written as DNA, the CDR3 is TGTGCCAGCAGTTCCGGATGGGACTTCAATCAGCCCCAGCATTTT. Translation: CASSSGWDFNQPQHF.

The chain joins TRBV19 to TRBJ1-6; 8 bases align to TRBD1. CDR1 is LNHDA and CDR2 is SQIVND in the germline V gene (reference sequence). J was trimmed by 5 bases and V by 10 bases; bases with no gene match: 7. The CDR3 is 14 residues long. The CDR3 protein is CATGRDRHNSPLHF. The CDR3 nucleotides are TGTGCCACCGGAAGGGACAGGCATAATTCACCCCTCCACTTT.

The sample holds one count of this clone. The J gene is TRBJ1-4, the V gene TRBV18, with D uncertain. Germline CDR1 reads KGHSH; CDR2 reads LQKENI. Trimming pared 0 bases from V and 8 bases from J, leaving 10 bases between. This CDR3 region has 14 residues. The CDR3 spells CASSPPGIREKLFF. The CDR3 region has the DNA TGTGCCAGCTCACCACCGGGGATACGCGAAAAACTGTTTTTT.

This chain links TRBV5-1 with TRBJ2-5, with a weak D call TRBD1 (7 bases). The ends were cut back, 4 bases at V and 7 bases at J, with 14 bases in the middle. This CDR3 has 13 residues. Germline V gene lookup returns CDR1 SGHRS and CDR2 YFSETQ. This CDR3 reads CASSPRGDGTQYF. CDR3 in DNA: TGCGCCAGCAGCCCCAGGGGGGACGGGACCCAGTACTTC.

This clone was seen just once. The chain is built from TRBV7-2 and TRBJ2-3; TRBD2 matches at 8 bases. Trimming cost V 0 bases and J 5 bases; bases outside gene matches: 10. Germline assignment: CDR1 SGHTA and CDR2 FQGNSA. The CDR3 totals 17 residues. The chain's CDR3 is CASSLAPRGGLGDTQYF. The CDR3 DNA follows: TGTGCCAGCAGCTTAGCGCCCCGGGGGGGCTTGGGAGATACGCAGTATTTT.

This clone was observed a few times. The rearrangement links TRBV4-1 to TRBJ2-7, with no clear D. Germline-derived CDR1 and CDR2 are MGHRA and YSYEKL. V shed 1 base and J shed 0 bases, with 13 bases lying between them. The CDR3 has 16 amino acids. The CDR3 DNA reads TGCGCCAGCAGCCAAGCAGACCTTTTCAGCTCCTACGAGCAGTACTTC. Translating it yields CASSQADLFSSYEQYF.

The genes are TRBV7-9 and TRBJ1-2; 9 bases line up with TRBD1. The germline CDR1 and CDR2 sequences are SEHNR and FQNEAQ (reference sequence). V trimming: 1 base; J trimming: 8 bases; junction bases outside the gene matches: 5. The length of the CDR3 is 14 residues. The CDR3 spells CASSLDRGHGGYTF. CDR3 DNA: TGTGCCAGCAGCTTAGACAGGGGGCATGGCGGCTACACCTTC.

The rearrangement joins TRBV5-1 to TRBJ1-1; 9 bases are a match to TRBD1. J lost 0 bases, V lost 1 base, and 4 bases had no gene match. There are 16 residues in the CDR3. Germline V gene data show CDR1 as SGHRS and CDR2 as YFSETQ. The CDR3 sequence is CASSLSTGGLNTEAFF. The CDR3 DNA follows: TGCGCCAGCAGCTTGAGTACAGGGGGCTTGAACACTGAAGCTTTCTTT.

The chain combines TRBV4-3 with TRBJ2-7; a possible D gene is TRBD1 (5 bases). Trimming took 3 bases from V and 0 from J, leaving 12 bases between them. The CDR3 length is 15 residues. CDR1 and CDR2 (germline): LGHNA, YSLEER. This chain's CDR3 is CASSQNIGASYEQYF. CDR3 sequence (DNA): TGCGCCAGCAGCCAGAATATAGGGGCCTCCTACGAGCAGTACTTC.

CDR3 sequence: CASSDLNSPLHF. CDR3 DNA: TGTGCCAGCAGCGACTTAAATTCACCCCTCCACTTT. The chain couples TRBV6-6 to TRBJ1-6; D is unclear. This CDR3 is 12 amino acids long. Trimming took off 6 bases at V and 7 bases at J, with 7 bases between the two ends. From germline, CDR1 is MNHNY and CDR2 SVGAGI (reference sequence).

The gene calls are TRBV29-1 and TRBJ1-3; no clear D. V lost 6 bases, J lost 2 bases, and 11 bases lay in between. The CDR3 has 13 residues. The V gene's germline CDR1 is SQVTM and CDR2 ANQGSEA. As DNA, the CDR3 is TGCAGCGTCCTGTGGGCTACTGGAAACACCATATATTTT. Translated: CSVLWATGNTIYF.

This chain connects TRBV5-6 to TRBJ2-7; D is perhaps TRBD2 (5 bases). CDR3 length: 16 amino acids. Trimming took 1 base from V and 6 from J, leaving 20 bases between them. Germline lookup yields CDR1 SGHDT and CDR2 YYEEEE. The CDR3 sequence: CASSLLGAALTGEQYF. In DNA, the CDR3 is TGTGCCAGCAGCTTGTTAGGAGCGGCGTTAACGGGCGAGCAGTACTTC.

This clone has just a few counts. The J gene is TRBJ1-6, the V gene TRBV7-2; D perhaps matches TRBD1 (5 bases). Trimming took off 5 bases at V and 10 bases at J, with 15 bases between the two ends. Germline V CDR1 and CDR2: SGHTA, FQGNSA. This CDR3 region has 14 residues. The CDR3 DNA is TGTGCCAGCAGCCTAAATTGGGGGAGATCACCCCTCCACTTT. This translates into CASSLNWGRSPLHF. Combining the CDR3 with reference TRBV7-2 and TRBJ1-6 gives the whole variable domain GAGVSQSPSNKVTEKGKDVELRCDPISGHTALYWYRQSLGQGLEFLIYFQGNSAPDKSGLPSDRFSAERTGGSVSTLTIQRTQQEDSAVYLCASSLNWGRSPLHFGNGTRLTVT.

V and J are TRBV19 and TRBJ1-1; no clear D. V lost 5 bases to trimming and J lost 1 base, with 14 bases between them. This CDR3 spans 15 amino acids. Germline V gene sequence: CDR1 LNHDA, CDR2 SQIVND (reference sequence). The CDR3 DNA sequence: TGTGCCAGTAGTTCCAACAGCGGGCGGAACACTGAAGCTTTCTTT. It specifies CASSSNSGRNTEAFF.

The rearrangement uses TRBV2 and TRBJ2-6, with D tentatively TRBD1 or TRBD2 (6 bases each). The CDR3 length is 17 residues. Germline V gene lookup returns CDR1 SNHLY and CDR2 FYNNEI. V gave up 2 bases and J gave up 1 base, with 12 bases separating them. CDR3 amino acids: CASSETRGGSGANVLTF. The DNA for the CDR3 is TGTGCCAGCAGTGAAACCAGGGGAGGTTCTGGGGCCAACGTCCTGACTTTC.